The clone carrying this T cell receptor (beta chain) was observed a few times. The sample belongs to a study of cytomegalovirus exposure and HLA in healthy donors. The V and J ends lost 2 bases and 1 base respectively, with 6 bases between them. The CDR3 has 14 amino acids. CDR1 LNHDA and CDR2 SQIVND come from the germline V gene (reference sequence). 13 Jbeta primers and 60 Vbeta primers were used for the PCR. The data were produced by immunoSEQ multiplex PCR, yet TCRdb's version contains in-frame clones alone and is incomplete. The table records 70,000 to 100,000 clones, 67% of them present only once.

The V gene is TRBV19, the J gene TRBJ1-5; the D is unclear. The clonotype originates from a woman aged 45-65 years in good health and CMV-seropositive. Sequenced input: PBMCs. The CDR3 sequence: CASSISGSNQPQHF. In DNA, the CDR3 is TGTGCCAGTAGTATATCGGGGAGCAATCAGCCCCAGCATTTT.